Presented here are 12 T cell receptor beta chains from one specimen sequenced in a study of T cell responses to AZD1222 COVID-19 vaccine. Sequencing was performed with immunoSEQ multiplex PCR; in TCRdb, only in-frame clones are kept and a portion is missing. The table shows tens of thousands of clones, with about 87% occurring only once. The starting material was peripheral blood, obtained 28 days after the second dose of the MenACWY control vaccine. All receptors come from an adult who received the MenACWY meningococcal vaccine as a control.

V gene TRBV5-4 combines with J gene TRBJ2-2; possibly TRBD2 for D (7 bases). Trimming took off 1 base at V and 5 bases at J, with 12 bases between the two ends. The length of the CDR3 is 15 residues. The germline V gene encodes CDR1 SGHNT and CDR2 YYREEE (reference sequence). The CDR3 sequence: CASSLSGGATGELFF. The CDR3 DNA reads as TGTGCCAGCAGCTTGTCGGGGGGCGCAACCGGGGAGCTGTTTTTT.

Here the CDR3 reads CASSIAGTSGGYTQYF. The CDR3 DNA reads as TGTGCCAGTAGTATAGCTGGGACTAGCGGGGGGTATACGCAGTATTTT. This chain connects TRBV19 to TRBJ2-3; 15 bases agree with TRBD2. Germline-derived CDR1 and CDR2 are LNHDA and SQIVND (reference sequence). The trim removed 1 base at V and 7 bases at J, leaving 3 bases unmatched. This CDR3 spans 16 amino acids. The variable domain in full, with the rest retrieved from reference TRBV19 and TRBJ2-3, is DGGITQSPKYLFRKEGQNVTLSCEQNLNHDAMYWYRQDPGQGLRLIYYSQIVNDFQKGDIAEGYSVSREKKESFPLTVTSAQKNPTAFYLCASSIAGTSGGYTQYFGPGTRLTVL.

This clone was recorded once. The J gene is TRBJ1-2, the V gene TRBV29-1; D unclear. Germline V gene lookup returns CDR1 SQVTM and CDR2 ANQGSEA. The CDR3 consists of 9 residues. The ends were cut back, 3 bases at V and 6 bases at J, with 2 bases in the middle. CDR3 bases: TGCAGCGTTGAGAATGGCTACACCTTC. Translating it yields CSVENGYTF.

The chain is built from TRBV28 and TRBJ1-2; D call uncertain. This CDR3 has 12 residues. Germline V gene lookup returns CDR1 MDHEN and CDR2 SYDVKM. Trimming stripped 6 bases from V and 1 base from J, with 6 bases between. CDR3 protein: CASRLSNYGYTF. The CDR3 nucleotides read TGTGCCAGCAGATTAAGTAACTATGGCTACACCTTC.

In its sample, this clone was seen once. The chain employs TRBV6-5 and TRBJ2-1; TRBD1 might be the D (6 bases). The germline V gene has CDR1 MNHEY and CDR2 SVGAGI. Trimming removed 3 bases at V and 8 bases at J, with 14 bases between. The CDR3 has 14 amino acids. CDR3 amino acids: CASSYLGAADEQFF. In DNA, the CDR3 is TGTGCCAGCAGTTATTTGGGGGCTGCCGATGAGCAGTTCTTC.

This clone was counted once. The CDR3 reads CASTTSRGMNTEAFF. CDR3 in DNA: TGTGCCAGCACCACGTCGCGGGGCATGAACACTGAAGCTTTCTTT. The chain uses TRBV6-5 and TRBJ1-1, with D possibly being TRBD1 (5 bases). Trimming shortened V by 7 bases and J by 0 bases, and 15 bases separated the two germline ends. CDR3 length: 15 amino acids. Germline CDR1 reads MNHEY; CDR2 reads SVGAGI.

This chain uses TRBV4-2 with TRBJ1-4, with no clear D. The CDR3 loop spans 13 amino acids. Trimming took 4 bases from V and 6 from J, leaving 9 bases between them. Germline CDR1 LGHNA, CDR2 YNFKEQ. This chain's CDR3 is CASSLVSDEKLFF. The CDR3 region has the DNA TGTGCCAGCAGCCTCGTAAGTGATGAAAAACTGTTTTTT.

This clone has more than one count but fewer than ten. CDR3 region: CASIATGTANEKLFF. The CDR3 region has the DNA TGTGCCAGCATCGCGACCGGGACAGCTAATGAAAAACTGTTTTTT. The chain couples TRBV6-5 to TRBJ1-4, with 7 bases that match TRBD1. Trimming cost V 7 bases and J 3 bases; bases outside gene matches: 8. CDR1 and CDR2 from the germline V gene are MNHEY and SVGAGI. This CDR3 is 15 amino acids long.

This chain links TRBV6-4 with TRBJ1-3; D remains ambiguous. This CDR3 is built from 15 residues. Trimming pared 1 base from V and 0 bases from J, leaving 7 bases between. Germline V gives CDR1 MRHNA, CDR2 SNTAGT. CDR3 residues: CASSDFGSSGNTIYF. CDR3 nucleotide sequence: TGTGCCAGCAGTGACTTCGGGAGCTCTGGAAACACCATATATTTT.

The chain combines TRBV29-1 with TRBJ1-6, with unresolved D. This CDR3 is built from 14 residues. Trimming removed 5 bases from V and 0 bases from J, with 8 bases in between. In germline, CDR1 is SQVTM, CDR2 ANQGSEA. The CDR3 DNA sequence: TGCAGCGTTTCAACCGGCTCCTATAATTCACCCCTCCACTTT. This sequence encodes CSVSTGSYNSPLHF.

Points on this clone: The same CDR3 can be traced to other DNA sequences in this sample. The CDR3 bases are TGTGCCAGCAGCCTTACAGGGACCACCGGGGAGCTGTTTTTT. Translated: CASSLTGTTGELFF. The rearrangement joins TRBV11-2 to TRBJ2-2, with a possible D match to TRBD1 (6 bases). The CDR3 spans 14 residues. Germline-derived CDR1 and CDR2 are SGHAT and FQNNGV. V was shortened by 5 bases and J by 4 bases, with 11 bases between the two germline ends.

This chain uses TRBV6-2 or TRBV6-3 with TRBJ1-5, with TRBD1 matching 8 bases. CDR1 and CDR2 (germline): MNHEY, SVGEGT. The trim removed 6 bases at V and 5 bases at J, leaving 9 bases unmatched. The CDR3 sequence is 15 residues long. CDR3 sequence: CASSPRGLGYQPQHF. The DNA of the CDR3 is TGTGCCAGCAGCCCCAGGGGGCTGGGCTATCAGCCCCAGCATTTT.